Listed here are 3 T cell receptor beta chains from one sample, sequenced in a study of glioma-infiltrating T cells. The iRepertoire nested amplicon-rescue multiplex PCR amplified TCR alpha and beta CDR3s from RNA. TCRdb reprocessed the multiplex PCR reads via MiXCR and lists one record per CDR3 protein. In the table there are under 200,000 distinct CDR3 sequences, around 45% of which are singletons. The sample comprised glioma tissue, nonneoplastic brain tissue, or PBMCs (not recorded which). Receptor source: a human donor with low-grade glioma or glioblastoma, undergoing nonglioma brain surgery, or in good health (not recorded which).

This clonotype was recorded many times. CDR3 sequence: CASSLRRNSYNEQFF. The DNA of the CDR3 is TGTGCCAGCAGCCTCAGGCGAAACTCCTACAATGAGCAGTTCTTC. This chain joins TRBV3-1 and TRBJ2-1; D call uncertain. The length of the CDR3 is 15 residues. V lost 4 bases to trimming and J lost 0 bases, with 10 bases between them. Germline-derived CDR1 and CDR2 are LGHDT and YNNKEL (reference sequence).

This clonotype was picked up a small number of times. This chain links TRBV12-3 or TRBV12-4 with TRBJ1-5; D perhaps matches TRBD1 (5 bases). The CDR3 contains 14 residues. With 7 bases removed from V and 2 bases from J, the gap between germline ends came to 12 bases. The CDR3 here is CASTPGGGNQPQHF. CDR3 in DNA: TGTGCCAGCACTCCCGGGGGGGGCAATCAGCCCCAGCATTTT.

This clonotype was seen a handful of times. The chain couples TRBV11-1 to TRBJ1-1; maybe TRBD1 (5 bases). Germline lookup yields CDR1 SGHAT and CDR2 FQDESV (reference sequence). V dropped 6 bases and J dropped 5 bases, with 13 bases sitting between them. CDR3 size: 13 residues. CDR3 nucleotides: TGTGCCAGCAGTAGGGACTTCGATACTGAAGCTTTCTTT. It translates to CASSRDFDTEAFF. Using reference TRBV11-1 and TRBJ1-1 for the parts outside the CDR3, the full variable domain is EAEVAQSPRYKITEKSQAVAFWCDPISGHATLYWYRQILGQGPELLVQFQDESVVDDSQLPKDRFSAERLKGVDSTLKIQPAELGDSAMYLCASSRDFDTEAFFGQGTRLTVV.